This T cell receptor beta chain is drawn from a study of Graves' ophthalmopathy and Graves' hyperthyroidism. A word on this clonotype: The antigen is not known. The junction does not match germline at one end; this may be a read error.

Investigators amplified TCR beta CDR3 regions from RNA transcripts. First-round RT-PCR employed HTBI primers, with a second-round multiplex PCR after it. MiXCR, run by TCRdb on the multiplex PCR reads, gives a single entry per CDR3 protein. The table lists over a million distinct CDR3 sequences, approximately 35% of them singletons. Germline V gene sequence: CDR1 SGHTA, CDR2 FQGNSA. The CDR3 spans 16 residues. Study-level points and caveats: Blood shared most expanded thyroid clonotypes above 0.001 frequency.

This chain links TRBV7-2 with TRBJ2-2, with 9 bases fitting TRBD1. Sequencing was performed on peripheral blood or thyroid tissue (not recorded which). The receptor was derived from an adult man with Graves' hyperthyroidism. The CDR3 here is CASSPRDRDDSTGAVF. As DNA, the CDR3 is TGTGCCAGCAGCCCAAGGGACAGGGATGATTCTACGGGAGCTGTTTTT.